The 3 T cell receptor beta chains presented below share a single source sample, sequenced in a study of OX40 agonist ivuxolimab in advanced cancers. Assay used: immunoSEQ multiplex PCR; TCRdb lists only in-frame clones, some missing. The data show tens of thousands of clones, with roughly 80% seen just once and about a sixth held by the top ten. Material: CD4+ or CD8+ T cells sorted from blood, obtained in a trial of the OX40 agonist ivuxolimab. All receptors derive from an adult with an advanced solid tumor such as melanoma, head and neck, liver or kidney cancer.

CDR3 amino acids: CASSAEQGSVKLFF. DNA for the CDR3: TGTGCCAGCAGCGCTGAACAGGGCTCGGTAAAACTGTTTTTT. The chain employs TRBV5-4 and TRBJ1-4, with a possible D match to TRBD1 (6 bases). The CDR3 runs 14 residues. CDR1 and CDR2 (germline): SGHNT, YYREEE (reference sequence). The germline V and J ends were trimmed by 4 bases and 10 bases, with 17 bases remaining between them. Combining the CDR3 with reference TRBV5-4 and TRBJ1-4 gives the whole variable domain ETGVTQSPTHLIKTRGQQVTLRCSSQSGHNTVSWYQQALGQGPQFIFQYYREEENGRGNFPPRFSGLQFPNYSSELNVNALELDDSALYLCASSAEQGSVKLFFGSGTQLSVL.

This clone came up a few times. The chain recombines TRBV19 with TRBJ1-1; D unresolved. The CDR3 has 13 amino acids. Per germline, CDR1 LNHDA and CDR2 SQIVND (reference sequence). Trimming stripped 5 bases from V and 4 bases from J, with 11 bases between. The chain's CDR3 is CASSRRGVTEAFF. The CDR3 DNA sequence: TGTGCCAGTAGTCGCCGGGGAGTCACTGAAGCTTTCTTT.

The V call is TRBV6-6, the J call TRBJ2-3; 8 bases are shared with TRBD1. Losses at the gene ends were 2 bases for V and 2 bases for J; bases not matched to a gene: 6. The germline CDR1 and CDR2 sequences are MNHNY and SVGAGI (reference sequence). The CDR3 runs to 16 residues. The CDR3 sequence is CASSYGRGRNTDTQYF. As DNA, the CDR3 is TGTGCCAGCAGTTACGGCAGGGGGCGTAACACAGATACGCAGTATTTT.